This is a list of T cell receptor beta chains from one sample in a study of neurological immune-mediated disorders. TCRdb independently ran MiXCR on the 5' RACE reads; one entry per CDR3 protein. The sample holds under 90,000 distinct CDR3 sequences, about a tenth seen once. Sequencing used PBMCs. The receptors were gathered from a man aged 40-55 years in good health. Both conserved end residues are part of each CDR3. D genes are given only for firm matches. Clone size is shown for a subset of rows, as once, few, many or a class of expanded clone.

abundance | d_gene | j_gene | v_gene | CDR3nt | CDR3aa
many | TRBD2 | TRBJ2-2 | TRBV12-3/TRBV12-4 | TGTGCCAGCAGTTTGGGGGGGGTTCTCACCGGGGAGCTGTTTTTT | CASSLGGVLTGELFF
- | TRBD2 | TRBJ2-1 | TRBV29-1 | TGCAGCGTTAAGAGCGGGGGGCGCTACAATGAGCAGTTCTTC | CSVKSGGRYNEQFF
many | - | TRBJ2-2 | TRBV28 | TGTGCCAGCAGACTACCCTCCCCCGGGGAGCTGTTTTTT | CASRLPSPGELFF
- | TRBD2 | TRBJ2-5 | TRBV20-1 | TGCAGTGCTAGAGAGTTGGGACTACAAGAGACCCAGTACTTC | CSARELGLQETQYF
many | TRBD1 | TRBJ1-2 | TRBV12-3/TRBV12-4 | TGTGCCAGCAGTTTTAGGAGGGGGCGTAACTATGGCTACACCTTC | CASSFRRGRNYGYTF
many | - | TRBJ2-3 | TRBV15 | TGTGCCACCTCCCGGGGGGATACGCAGTATTTT | CATSRGDTQYF
- | - | TRBJ2-2 | TRBV25-1 | TGTGCCAGCAGTGACTTCCTAGCATGCCCCGGGGAGCTGTTTTTT | CASSDFLACPGELFF
many | - | TRBJ2-3 | TRBV28 | TGTGCCAGCAGTCAGCTCCTGGATACGCAGTATTTT | CASSQLLDTQYF
many | TRBD1 | TRBJ2-7 | TRBV11-2 | TGTGCCAGCAGCTTCTCCGGGACAGGGAGCGAGCAGTACTTC | CASSFSGTGSEQYF
- | - | TRBJ1-2 | TRBV5-1 | TGCGCCAGCAGCTTGGACGTGTCAGGGAAGGTGGCCTATGGCTACACCTTC | CASSLDVSGKVAYGYTF
many | TRBD2 | TRBJ2-4 | TRBV7-8 | TGTGCCAGCAGCTTAGACGGGGGGGTTCTAGCCAAAAACATTCAGTACTTC | CASSLDGGVLAKNIQYF
- | - | TRBJ1-2 | TRBV6-5 | TGTGCCAGCAGTCCGTCGACAGAAGGCTACACCTTC | CASSPSTEGYTF
many | - | TRBJ1-1 | TRBV5-1 | TGCGCCAGCAGCTCGGGACTCCTGGTGAACACTGAAGCTTTCTTT | CASSSGLLVNTEAFF
few | TRBD1 | TRBJ2-4 | TRBV5-6 | TGTGCCAGCAGCTCAGACAGGGGTGAATATGGCATTCAGTACTTC | CASSSDRGEYGIQYF
many | - | TRBJ2-5 | TRBV12-3/TRBV12-4 | TGTGCCAGCAGTTTCTCGACAGGCAAAGAGACCCAGTACTTC | CASSFSTGKETQYF
many | - | TRBJ2-3 | TRBV5-1 | TGCGCCAGCAGCGAGAGCGTGCAGGGTACGCAGTATTTT | CASSESVQGTQYF
many | - | TRBJ2-1 | TRBV7-2 | TGTGCCAGCAGCTTAGAAGTGGCGGGTGGATACAATGAGCAGTTCTTC | CASSLEVAGGYNEQFF
many | TRBD1 | TRBJ1-2 | TRBV19 | TGTGCCAGTAGGGCCCGGGACAGCGGCCCTGGCTACACCTTC | CASRARDSGPGYTF
many | - | TRBJ2-3 | TRBV24-1 | TGTGCCACCAGTGCCACTACACCCTTAGAAGACGATACGCAGTATTTT | CATSATTPLEDDTQYF
many | TRBD1 | TRBJ1-1 | TRBV10-3 | TGTGCCATCACTCTGGACAGGGCCACTGAAGCTTTCTTT | CAITLDRATEAFF
many | - | TRBJ1-2 | TRBV6-1 | TGTGCCAGCAGGAGACTAACAGGGTTGAGTGGCTACACCTTC | CASRRLTGLSGYTF
many | - | TRBJ2-5 | TRBV3-1 | TGTGCCAGCAGCCTAGAGGGGGGCTCGGGGACCCAGTACTTC | CASSLEGGSGTQYF
many | - | TRBJ2-3 | TRBV12-3/TRBV12-4 | TGTGCCAGCAGTTTAGGGGAGAGGTCCCCAGATACGCAGTATTTT | CASSLGERSPDTQYF
many | - | TRBJ2-7 | TRBV28 | TGTGCCAGCAGAATCGACGCAGGATCTGGCGAGCAGTACTTC | CASRIDAGSGEQYF
medium-sized | - | TRBJ2-5 | TRBV20-1 | TGCAGTGCTAGAGATGTTCGGGACGCCCTCCAGGGGACCCAGTACTTC | CSARDVRDALQGTQYF
many | - | TRBJ2-3 | TRBV5-1 | TGCGCCAGCAGCTTGGAAGAGGACAGAAACCGCACAGATACGCAGTATTTT | CASSLEEDRNRTDTQYF
many | TRBD1 | TRBJ2-2 | TRBV24-1 | TGTGCCACCAGTGATCGGACAGGGAAGCTGTTTTTT | CATSDRTGKLFF
many | TRBD1 | TRBJ1-2 | TRBV28 | TGTGCCAGCAGTCTGTCAGGGGGGGGGGACGGCTACACCTTC | CASSLSGGGDGYTF
few | - | TRBJ1-1 | TRBV5-6 | TGTGCCAGCAGCCCGCCGAGGAGGCCATCTTTCATGAACACTGAAGCTTTCTTT | CASSPPRRPSFMNTEAFF
many | - | TRBJ2-5 | TRBV12-3/TRBV12-4 | TGTGCCAGCAGTCCGGTTTTGTTGGGGGGAGTTGGGGAGACCCAGTACTTC | CASSPVLLGGVGETQYF
- | - | TRBJ2-7 | TRBV4-1 | TGCGCCAGCCTATGGGGGACTCGCTGGTACGAGCAGTACTTC | CASLWGTRWYEQYF